This T cell receptor beta chain was sequenced during a study of siplizumab effects on memory and regulatory T cells. Study-wide findings and caveats: Alloreactive sequences tracing back to unstimulated CD4+ memory cells fell significantly with siplizumab.

Profiled with immunoSEQ multiplex PCR; TCRdb holds only in-frame clones, not every one. The sample consists of tens of thousands of clones, about 90% of them appearing once. A note on this clone: The antigen is unknown.

The source is a human donor in good health. Sample: CD8+ T cells sorted from blood.

The CDR3 nucleotides are TGTGCCAGCAGCTTGGTCACCGGGACAAACACCGGGGAGCTGTTTTTT. Amino acid sequence: CASSLVTGTNTGELFF. The chain combines TRBV5-6 with TRBJ2-2; D might be TRBD1 (6 bases). Trimming removed 0 bases from V and 2 bases from J, with 11 bases in between. CDR1 and CDR2 (germline): SGHDT, YYEEEE. The CDR3 has 16 residues.